This T cell receptor (beta chain) was sequenced during a study of Graves' ophthalmopathy and Graves' hyperthyroidism. General study findings and limits: Blood samples also showed most expanded thyroid clonotypes exceeding 0.001 frequency. Ophthalmopathy progression was predicted with around 71% sensitivity and about 74% specificity.

Amplification targeted the TCR beta CDR3 regions, with RNA transcripts as the source material. In the first round, RT-PCR was carried out with HTBI primers, and a multiplex PCR formed the second round. TCRdb reprocessed the multiplex PCR reads with MiXCR, giving one entry per CDR3 protein. The sample lists about 240,000 distinct CDR3 sequences, roughly 50% occurring once. In this sample, this clonotype turned up once. The antigen remains unidentified. Ophthalmopathy in the donors was of moderate-to-severe activity, with CAS ≥3, NOSPECS ≥4 and duration under 3 months. PBMCs had their origin in fresh peripheral blood (roughly 10 ml). The CDR3 is 15 residues long. Trimming removed 0 bases from V and 2 bases from J; junction bases left unmatched: 4. The germline V gene encodes CDR1 SGHRS and CDR2 YFSETQ.

The sequence was obtained from an adult man with Graves' ophthalmopathy. This chain uses TRBV5-1 with TRBJ1-2; 7 bases fit TRBD1. The sample was peripheral blood. The CDR3 sequence: CASSLGGGSNYGYTF. CDR3 in DNA: TGCGCCAGCAGCTTGGGAGGGGGCTCCAACTATGGCTACACCTTC. The variable domain in full, with the rest retrieved from reference TRBV5-1 and TRBJ1-2, is KAGVTQTPRYLIKTRGQQVTLSCSPISGHRSVSWYQQTPGQGLQFLFEYFSETQRNKGNFPGRFSGRQFSNSRSEMNVSTLELGDSALYLCASSLGGGSNYGYTFGSGTRLTVV.